The 26 T cell receptor beta chains below all came from one sample that was sequenced in a study of blood T cell repertoires in COVID-19 (dated by TCRdb to 2018 to 2020). The library relied on the immunoSEQ multiplex PCR assay. TCRdb holds this immuneACCESS table with in-frame rearrangements only. Some clones are missing; in checked studies, unresolved V genes explain under half, and the rest has no known cause. The sample table lists roughly 150,000 clones, about four fifths of them with a count of one. The top ten clones comprise approximately 11% of the sample. The sample was peripheral blood. These receptors originate from a man between 60 and 70 years old with active or convalescent COVID-19.

The rearrangement links TRBV18 to TRBJ2-2, with D perhaps TRBD1 (6 bases). Germline CDR1 reads KGHSH; CDR2 reads LQKENI. V dropped 0 bases and J dropped 4 bases, with 12 bases sitting between them. The CDR3 contains 16 residues. The CDR3 DNA sequence: TGTGCCAGCTCACCACCGGGGCAGGGGCGCACCGGGGAGCTGTTTTTT. This sequence encodes CASSPPGQGRTGELFF.

This clone was recorded at least ten times. This chain uses TRBV9 with TRBJ1-1; D remains unclear. The CDR3 runs to 14 residues. Per germline, CDR1 SGDLS and CDR2 YYNGEE. V lost 0 bases and J 0 bases, leaving 6 bases between the germline ends. This CDR3 is CASSVGHLNTEAFF. CDR3 nucleotide sequence: TGTGCCAGCAGCGTAGGACACTTGAACACTGAAGCTTTCTTT.

The chain joins TRBV18 to TRBJ2-1, with a weak D call TRBD1 (6 bases). This CDR3 has 16 residues. Trimming removed 0 bases from V and 10 bases from J, with 19 bases in between. In germline, CDR1 is KGHSH, CDR2 LQKENI. The CDR3 sequence is CASSPPSGQAWREQFF. The CDR3 coding sequence is TGTGCCAGCTCACCACCCTCGGGACAAGCCTGGCGGGAGCAGTTCTTC.

The table lists this clone with a few counts. The V call is TRBV6-5, the J call TRBJ1-4, with TRBD1 as a possible D gene (5 bases). Looked up from germline, CDR1 is MNHEY and CDR2 is SVGAGI. This CDR3 region has 15 residues. The germline V and J ends were trimmed by 6 bases and 8 bases, with 19 bases remaining between them. In DNA form, the CDR3 reads TGTGCCAGCAGCCGGGACTGGACGGGTAAAGAAAAACTGTTTTTT. It codes for CASSRDWTGKEKLFF.

The J gene is TRBJ2-7, the V gene TRBV6-5; TRBD2 is a possible D gene (6 bases). V was clipped by 0 bases and J by 2 bases, with 14 bases between them. Germline CDR1 and CDR2: MNHEY and SVGAGI. This CDR3 has 16 residues. In DNA, the CDR3 is TGTGCCAGCAGTTACTCACTTCTCGGGAGTCCCTACGAGCAGTACTTC. Translating gives CASSYSLLGSPYEQYF.

This clone has only a few counts. CDR3 sequence (DNA): TGTGCCAGCAGCTTAAATATAGGGGCACATCAGCCCCAGCATTTT. Protein sequence: CASSLNIGAHQPQHF. The V call is TRBV7-6, the J call TRBJ1-5, with D possibly TRBD1 on 5 matching bases. From germline, CDR1 is SGHVS and CDR2 FNYEAQ. CDR3 length: 15 residues. Trimming removed 2 bases at V and 5 bases at J, with 13 bases between.

This clone came up once. J is TRBJ1-1 and V is TRBV5-1; no clear D. CDR1 and CDR2 (germline): SGHRS, YFSETQ. The V gene lost 2 bases and the J gene lost 4 bases, with 9 bases spanning the gap. The CDR3 covers 13 residues. The CDR3 region is CASSLIPGTEAFF. The CDR3 nucleotides are TGCGCCAGCAGCTTAATCCCGGGCACTGAAGCTTTCTTT.

This clone was counted only a few times. The J gene is TRBJ1-5, the V gene TRBV19, with 7 nucleotides matching TRBD1. Germline V gene sequence: CDR1 LNHDA, CDR2 SQIVND (reference sequence). Trimming cost V 8 bases and J 6 bases; bases outside gene matches: 7. This CDR3 is 13 amino acids long. CDR3 coding DNA: TGTGCCAGTGAAGACAGGGCGGGTCAGCCCCAGCATTTT. The encoded protein is CASEDRAGQPQHF.

This clone was found many times. J is TRBJ1-5 and V is TRBV28; no definite D call. The CDR3 contains 17 residues. Germline values: CDR1 MDHEN, CDR2 SYDVKM. Deletions cut 4 bases from V and 5 bases from J, with 21 bases between. CDR3 DNA sequence: TGTGCCAGCAGTTCACTCCCCGCCGGGAGAAAGGATCAGCCCCAGCATTTT. This gives the protein CASSSLPAGRKDQPQHF.

The chain uses TRBV3-1 (or the pseudogene TRBV3-2) and TRBJ1-3, with D possibly matching TRBD1 (6 bases). Trimming shortened V by 7 bases and J by 2 bases, and 21 bases separated the two germline ends. This CDR3 is 17 amino acids long. In germline, CDR1 is LGHDT, CDR2 YNNKEL (reference sequence). The CDR3 protein is CASNPGTKSSPGNTIYF. DNA for the CDR3: TGTGCCAGCAATCCCGGGACAAAATCTAGCCCTGGAAACACCATATATTTT.

V and J are TRBV9 and TRBJ1-3; D unclear. V lost 0 bases, J lost 0 bases, and 7 bases lay in between. The CDR3 is 15 amino acids. Germline-derived CDR1 and CDR2 are SGDLS and YYNGEE. The CDR3 here is CASSVGGYSGNTIYF. Here the CDR3 DNA reads TGTGCCAGCAGCGTAGGAGGGTACTCTGGAAACACCATATATTTT.

The chain is built from TRBV6-5 and TRBJ2-5; 8 nucleotides match TRBD2. The junction had 5 bases not matched to a gene; V was cut back by 6 bases and J by 5 bases. The germline CDR1 and CDR2 sequences are MNHEY and SVGAGI. This CDR3 has 13 residues. DNA of the CDR3: TGTGCCAGCAGGTCGGGGGGGCGTGAGACCCAGTACTTC. Translating it yields CASRSGGRETQYF.

This clone is a singleton in its sample. The V call is TRBV5-4, the J call TRBJ1-2, with TRBD1 matching 8 bases. Germline values: CDR1 SGHNT, CDR2 YYREEE (reference sequence). The CDR3 loop spans 15 amino acids. J gave up 2 bases and V 7 bases, and 10 bases lay outside the gene matches. The CDR3 spells CASGYRGAGNYGYTF. The CDR3 region has the DNA TGTGCCAGCGGGTACAGGGGGGCCGGGAACTATGGCTACACCTTC.

This clone was seen a single time. In the same sample, other DNA sequences code for this CDR3. Written as DNA, the CDR3 is TGTGCCAGCAGCCCCGGACTCTCCTACGAGCAGTACTTC. This gives the protein CASSPGLSYEQYF. The rearrangement links TRBV7-2 to TRBJ2-7; a possible D gene is TRBD2 (5 bases). Trimming left V 5 bases short and J 0 bases short, with 8 bases between. This CDR3 has 13 amino acids. Per the germline V gene, CDR1 is SGHTA and CDR2 is FQGNSA. Complete variable domain (other parts from reference TRBV7-2 and TRBJ2-7): GAGVSQSPSNKVTEKGKDVELRCDPISGHTALYWYRQSLGQGLEFLIYFQGNSAPDKSGLPSDRFSAERTGGSVSTLTIQRTQQEDSAVYLCASSPGLSYEQYFGPGTRLTVT.

The chain carries TRBV19 and TRBJ1-2; 7 nucleotides align to TRBD1. V lost 5 bases to trimming and J lost 1 base; unmatched junction nucleotides: 4. Germline CDR1 reads LNHDA; CDR2 reads SQIVND (reference sequence). CDR3 length: 14 residues. The DNA for the CDR3 is TGTGCCAGTAGTCCGACAGGGATTAACTATGGCTACACCTTC. Protein product: CASSPTGINYGYTF.

This clone occurred once. V and J are TRBV13 and TRBJ1-2; D is possibly TRBD1 (6 bases). Germline V gene sequence: CDR1 PRHDT, CDR2 FYEKMQ (reference sequence). V lost 2 bases and J lost 8, with 24 bases in between. The CDR3 extends over 17 amino acids. CDR3 sequence (DNA): TGTGCCAGCAGCTTAAGGCAGGGGCGATCGGAAAAGGAGGGCTACACCTTC. Translated, it gives CASSLRQGRSEKEGYTF. The whole variable domain, remainder taken from reference TRBV13 and TRBJ1-2, is AAGVIQSPRHLIKEKRETATLKCYPIPRHDTVYWYQQGPGQDPQFLISFYEKMQSDKGSIPDRFSAQQFSDYHSELNMSSLELGDSALYFCASSLRQGRSEKEGYTFGSGTRLTVV.

The chain is built from TRBV5-4 and TRBJ2-1, with D possibly TRBD1 on 5 matching bases. CDR1 is SGHNT and CDR2 is YYREEE in the germline V gene (reference sequence). V dropped 9 bases and J dropped 7 bases, with 23 bases sitting between them. The CDR3 runs to 15 residues. The CDR3 loop reads CATSRAPGILNEQFF. The CDR3 bases are TGTGCCACCAGTCGCGCGCCAGGGATCCTGAATGAGCAGTTCTTC.

V and J are TRBV6-1 and TRBJ2-7; 7 bases line up with TRBD1. The J segment lost 0 bases and the V segment lost 2 bases, leaving 10 bases of the junction unmatched. Looked up from germline, CDR1 is MNHNS and CDR2 is SASEGT. The CDR3 totals 17 residues. For the CDR3, the DNA is TGTGCCAGCAGTGAATACTTGAGGGACAGTAGCTCCTACGAGCAGTACTTC. Amino acids: CASSEYLRDSSSYEQYF.

There are a few counts of this clone. V gene TRBV3-1 (or the pseudogene TRBV3-2) combines with J gene TRBJ1-2; possible D gene TRBD1, 5 bases. Germline CDR1 is LGHDT and CDR2 is YNNKEL (reference sequence). The CDR3 has 13 residues. V dropped 3 bases and J dropped 8 bases, with 13 bases sitting between them. CDR3 in amino acids: CASSHRTGEGYTF. Here the CDR3 DNA reads TGTGCCAGCAGCCACAGGACGGGGGAGGGCTACACCTTC.

CDR3 protein: CASSTLAGGSYNEQFF. The DNA for the CDR3 is TGTGCCAGCAGCACCTTAGCGGGAGGGTCATACAATGAGCAGTTCTTC. V is TRBV5-4 and J is TRBJ2-1, with 11 bases aligning to TRBD2. Germline loops: CDR1 SGHNT, CDR2 YYREEE (reference sequence). This CDR3 spans 16 amino acids. J was trimmed by 4 bases and V by 4 bases; bases with no gene match: 7.

The sample holds a few counts of this clone. This chain connects TRBV14 to TRBJ2-1, with D possibly matching TRBD1 (6 bases). Trimming took 4 bases from V and 1 from J, leaving 11 bases between them. CDR3 length: 15 residues. The germline CDR1 and CDR2 sequences are SGHDN and FVKESK. The CDR3 coding sequence is TGTGCCAGCAGCCTGGGGGCGGCGTCCTACAATGAGCAGTTCTTC. Its translation is CASSLGAASYNEQFF.

This clone was detected only a few times. The chain couples TRBV28 to TRBJ2-7, with D maybe TRBD1 (6 bases). The CDR3 contains 16 residues. Germline V gives CDR1 MDHEN, CDR2 SYDVKM. V dropped 2 bases and J dropped 4 bases, with 18 bases sitting between them. The CDR3 spells CASSLPALTGTYEQYF. CDR3 bases: TGTGCCAGCAGTTTACCAGCCTTAACAGGGACGTACGAGCAGTACTTC.

This rearrangement joins TRBV2 to TRBJ1-2, with 7 positions matching TRBD1. The trim removed 4 bases at V and 2 bases at J, leaving 4 bases unmatched. The CDR3 sequence is 14 residues long. CDR1 and CDR2 from the germline V gene are SNHLY and FYNNEI. CDR3 coding DNA: TGTGCCAGCAGTGGACAGGGCCTCAACTATGGCTACACCTTC. Protein sequence: CASSGQGLNYGYTF.

This clone was seen only once. The rearrangement joins TRBV5-1 to TRBJ2-7; TRBD2 matches 8 bases. Per the germline V gene, CDR1 is SGHRS and CDR2 is YFSETQ. V gave up 7 bases and J gave up 3 bases; unmatched junction bases: 6. The CDR3 length is 13 residues. The CDR3: CASAGGSIYEQYF. DNA of the CDR3: TGCGCCAGCGCGGGAGGATCAATCTACGAGCAGTACTTC.

V is TRBV3-1 (or the pseudogene TRBV3-2) and J is TRBJ2-3; a possible D gene is TRBD1 (6 bases). This CDR3 is built from 15 residues. The V gene's germline CDR1 is LGHDT and CDR2 YNNKEL (reference sequence). V was shortened by 3 bases and J by 2 bases, with 12 bases between the two germline ends. As DNA, the CDR3 is TGTGCCAGCAGCCAGGCACAGGGAAACACAGATACGCAGTATTTT. It encodes CASSQAQGNTDTQYF.

V and J are TRBV10-3 and TRBJ2-7; 7 nucleotides align to TRBD1. The CDR3 spans 17 residues. Germline CDR1 ENHRY, CDR2 SYGVKD. CDR3 protein: CANNPHFVFRGLLCGGV. The CDR3 region has the DNA TGTGCCAACAACCCGCATTTTGTTTTTAGGGGGCTTCTTTGTGGGGGTGTA.